A selection of T cell receptor beta chains follows, all from one sample in a study of identifying expanded T cells in peripheral blood. Libraries were prepared by immunoSEQ multiplex PCR; TCRdb keeps only in-frame clonotypes and omits some of them. The sample carries roughly 100,000 clones, roughly 88% recorded once. Material: blood. Source of these receptors: a person aged 18-70 years in good health. Both conserved end residues are part of each CDR3. The order of the fields is D gene, clone size, J gene, V gene, CDR3 DNA, CDR3 protein. The D gene is left open where the match is weak. Where a row states a size, it is once, few, many or the class of an expanded clone; other rows omit it.

D: TRBD2; size: .; J: TRBJ2-3; V: TRBV19; DNA: TGTGCCAGTAGTATAGATCCTTCGGCTAGCGGGAGAGTTACAGATACGCAGTATTTT; CDR3: CASSIDPSASGRVTDTQYF
D: .; size: .; J: TRBJ1-6; V: TRBV1; DNA: TGCACCAGCAGCCAACGGGACATAAATTCACCCCTCCACTTT; CDR3: CTSSQRDINSPLHF
D: .; size: .; J: TRBJ1-4; V: TRBV19; DNA: TGTGCCAGTAGCGCAGGGTGGGAAAAACTGTTTTTT; CDR3: CASSAGWEKLFF
D: .; size: .; J: TRBJ2-2; V: TRBV10-3; DNA: TGTGCCATCAGTGAGCCGTCCGGACACTCAGACACCGGGGAGCTGTTTTTT; CDR3: CAISEPSGHSDTGELFF
D: TRBD1; size: .; J: TRBJ1-5; V: TRBV6-1; DNA: TGTGCCAGCAGTCTACAGGGGAATAGTTATCAGCCCCAGCATTTT; CDR3: CASSLQGNSYQPQHF
D: .; size: .; J: TRBJ1-4; V: TRBV4-2; DNA: TGTGCCAGCAGCCAAGGAGCGTCCCTGGGAGAAAAACTGTTTTTT; CDR3: CASSQGASLGEKLFF
D: .; size: .; J: TRBJ2-3; V: TRBV7-6; DNA: TGTGCCAGCAGCTTAGTCGGGGGAGAACATACGCAGTATTTT; CDR3: CASSLVGGEHTQYF
D: .; size: .; J: TRBJ2-5; V: TRBV11-2; DNA: TGTGCCAGCAGCCAGGATCTACCAGAGACCCAGTACTTC; CDR3: CASSQDLPETQYF
D: .; size: .; J: TRBJ2-7; V: TRBV28; DNA: TGTGCCAGCATTAATTTTCAGGGGGAGCAGTACTTC; CDR3: CASINFQGEQYF
D: .; size: few; J: TRBJ1-5; V: TRBV4-1; DNA: TGCGCCAGCAGCCAAGAAAGGGATCAGCCCCAGCATTTT; CDR3: CASSQERDQPQHF
D: .; size: .; J: TRBJ2-7; V: TRBV18; DNA: TGTGCCAGCTCACCACCGGCAGACCGATACGAGCAGTACTTC; CDR3: CASSPPADRYEQYF
D: TRBD2; size: .; J: TRBJ2-1; V: TRBV2; DNA: TGTGCCAGCAGGGGGACTAGCGGGGTTTACAATGAGCAGTTCTTC; CDR3: CASRGTSGVYNEQFF
D: TRBD1; size: few; J: TRBJ1-2; V: TRBV6-5; DNA: TGTGCCAGCAGATTTCGGACAGGATACTATGGCTACACCTTC; CDR3: CASRFRTGYYGYTF
D: .; size: .; J: TRBJ2-5; V: TRBV2; DNA: TGTGCCAGCAGCTCACCGCCTGGGAGGGAGACCCAGTACTTC; CDR3: CASSSPPGRETQYF
D: .; size: .; J: TRBJ2-7; V: TRBV10-3; DNA: TGTGCCATCAGCAGGGGGGGAACCCTCTACGAGCAGTACTTC; CDR3: CAISRGGTLYEQYF
D: .; size: .; J: TRBJ2-3; V: TRBV11-3; DNA: TGTGCCAGCAGCTTAGGAAGGCTAGCAGGCACGCAGTATTTT; CDR3: CASSLGRLAGTQYF
D: TRBD1; size: .; J: TRBJ1-5; V: TRBV6-1; DNA: TGTGCCAGCAGTGAAATACAGGGGACCCAGCCCCAGCATTTT; CDR3: CASSEIQGTQPQHF
D: TRBD2; size: .; J: TRBJ2-3; V: TRBV5-8; DNA: TGTGCCAGCAGTGGGCGGGGGGCGAGCACAGATACGCAGTATTTT; CDR3: CASSGRGASTDTQYF
D: .; size: few; J: TRBJ2-2; V: TRBV7-8; DNA: TGTGCCAGCAGCCTGGAAACAGGGTCCGGGGAGCTGTTTTTT; CDR3: CASSLETGSGELFF
D: .; size: .; J: TRBJ2-7; V: TRBV9; DNA: TGTGCCAGCAGCGTCGGGGCTTTCCACGAGCAGTACTTC; CDR3: CASSVGAFHEQYF
D: TRBD1; size: .; J: TRBJ1-4; V: TRBV29-1; DNA: TGCAGCGTTGAGACAGGGGCCGAGGAAAAACTGTTTTTT; CDR3: CSVETGAEEKLFF
D: TRBD1; size: .; J: TRBJ2-5; V: TRBV7-9; DNA: TGTGCCAGCAGCTTTACAGGGGGCCTCCAAGAGACCCAGTACTTC; CDR3: CASSFTGGLQETQYF
D: .; size: once; J: TRBJ1-5; V: TRBV7-3; DNA: TGTGCCAGCAGCTTAGACAATAGCAATCAGCCCCAGCATTTT; CDR3: CASSLDNSNQPQHF
D: TRBD1; size: .; J: TRBJ1-1; V: TRBV9; DNA: TGTGCCAGCAGCGAGTTACAGGGGCAGAACACTGAAGCTTTCTTT; CDR3: CASSELQGQNTEAFF
D: .; size: .; J: TRBJ1-2; V: TRBV5-8; DNA: TGTGCCAGCAGCTGGGGCGGGGGCAGCTATGGCTACACCTTC; CDR3: CASSWGGGSYGYTF
D: TRBD2; size: .; J: TRBJ2-3; V: TRBV7-9; DNA: TGTGCCAGCAGCACCCGAGCGGGGGGCACAGATACGCAGTATTTT; CDR3: CASSTRAGGTDTQYF
D: TRBD1; size: .; J: TRBJ1-2; V: TRBV19; DNA: TGTGCCAGTACAAACTCACGGGGCAGGGGGCAAGGTGGCTACACCTTC; CDR3: CASTNSRGRGQGGYTF
D: TRBD1; size: .; J: TRBJ1-2; V: TRBV6-1; DNA: TGTGCCAGCAGCGCTGGACAGGTGTCAGAGTACTTCCCCTTC; CDR3: CASSAGQVSEYFPF
D: TRBD2; size: .; J: TRBJ2-1; V: TRBV7-8; DNA: TGTGCCAGCAGCGAGGGACTAGCGGGAGACAATGAGCAGTTCTTC; CDR3: CASSEGLAGDNEQFF
D: .; size: .; J: TRBJ2-1; V: TRBV23-1; DNA: TGCGCCAGCAGTCAAGTACCCTGGGCCCTCTGGGATGAGCAGTTCTTC; CDR3: CASSQVPWALWDEQFF